The next 30 T cell receptor beta chains were all read from a single sample in a study of graft-versus-host responses after intestinal transplantation. Clones were sequenced by immunoSEQ multiplex PCR, and TCRdb holds only the in-frame ones, with some missing. The sample lists 25,000 to 30,000 clones, 87% seen once, with around 10% in the top ten. The source material was PBMCs, sampled about 430 days after intestinal transplantation. These receptor sequences come from a human patient who received an intestinal transplant, so some T cells may come from the graft donor.

This clone was seen a single time. The J gene is TRBJ2-2, the V gene TRBV27, with 8 bases lining up with TRBD2. After removal of 4 bases from V and 4 bases from J, the junction contained 8 bases not matched to a gene. From germline, CDR1 is MNHEY and CDR2 SMNVEV (reference sequence). The CDR3 length is 16 residues. Here the CDR3 DNA reads TGTGCCAGCAGTTCCTTTAGCGGGACCGGCACCGGGGAGCTGTTTTTT. This sequence encodes CASSSFSGTGTGELFF.

The J gene is TRBJ2-1, the V gene TRBV6-1; perhaps TRBD1 as D (6 bases). There are 15 residues in the CDR3. The V and J ends lost 1 base and 4 bases respectively, with 11 bases between them. Germline V CDR1 and CDR2: MNHNS, SASEGT. This CDR3 reads CASSEGQGRYNEQFF. CDR3 in DNA: TGTGCCAGCAGTGAAGGGCAGGGGAGATACAATGAGCAGTTCTTC.

The V call is TRBV6-6, the J call TRBJ2-7, with 7 bases fitting TRBD1. This CDR3 region has 15 residues. Germline loops: CDR1 MNHNY, CDR2 SVGAGI (reference sequence). The trim removed 11 bases at V and 0 bases at J, leaving 13 bases unmatched. The CDR3 nucleotides are TGTGCCGCAAGCGCCGGGACAGCGAGCTCCTACGAGCAGTACTTC. It specifies CAASAGTASSYEQYF.

The gene calls are TRBV4-2 and TRBJ1-5; D remains unclear. From germline, CDR1 is LGHNA and CDR2 YNFKEQ. The CDR3 has 14 amino acids. With 0 bases removed from V and 6 bases from J, the gap between germline ends came to 9 bases. The CDR3 is CASSQDRRAQPQHF. CDR3 coding DNA: TGTGCCAGCAGCCAAGATAGAAGAGCTCAGCCCCAGCATTTT.

The chain joins TRBV10-3 to TRBJ1-5; D is possibly TRBD1 (6 bases). Germline V CDR1 and CDR2: ENHRY, SYGVKD. V lost 2 bases to trimming and J lost 4 bases, with 18 bases between them. The CDR3 consists of 17 residues. The CDR3: CAISEAGIWDTNQPQHF. For the CDR3, the DNA is TGTGCCATCAGTGAGGCCGGCATCTGGGACACTAATCAGCCCCAGCATTTT.

The chain links TRBV5-1 to TRBJ2-7; TRBD1 agrees at 7 bases. CDR1 and CDR2 from the germline V gene are SGHRS and YFSETQ. The CDR3 sequence is 14 residues long. V trimming: 1 base; J trimming: 2 bases; junction bases outside the gene matches: 3. CDR3 residues: CASSLRQGTYEQYF. In DNA form, the CDR3 reads TGCGCCAGCAGCTTGAGACAGGGAACCTACGAGCAGTACTTC.

The rearrangement uses TRBV28 and TRBJ2-3; 9 bases match TRBD2. Germline CDR1 is MDHEN and CDR2 is SYDVKM. This CDR3 contains 16 residues. Losses at the gene ends were 6 bases for V and 2 bases for J; bases not matched to a gene: 9. The CDR3 region is CASRQGTSLSTDTQYF. The CDR3 DNA reads TGTGCCAGCAGGCAAGGGACTAGCTTGTCCACAGATACGCAGTATTTT. Variable domain in full (rest from reference TRBV28 and TRBJ2-3): DVKVTQSSRYLVKRTGEKVFLECVQDMDHENMFWYRQDPGLGLRLIYFSYDVKMKEKGDIPEGYSVSREKKERFSLILESASTNQTSMYLCASRQGTSLSTDTQYFGPGTRLTVL.

The table lists this clone with a count of one. The CDR3 DNA sequence: TGTGCCAGTAGTATGTTACAGGGAGGGAATCAGCCCCAGCATTTT. This codes for CASSMLQGGNQPQHF. The genes are TRBV19 and TRBJ1-5, with D perhaps TRBD1 (6 bases). The CDR3 loop spans 15 amino acids. Trimming pared 3 bases from V and 4 bases from J, leaving 13 bases between. The V gene's germline CDR1 is LNHDA and CDR2 SQIVND (reference sequence).

CDR3 sequence: CASSLTSGSLQETQYF. CDR3 DNA: TGTGCCAGCAGCCTGACTAGCGGGAGTCTCCAAGAGACCCAGTACTTC. This chain uses TRBV4-2 with TRBJ2-5; 12 bases fit TRBD2. V trimming: 4 bases; J trimming: 1 base; junction bases outside the gene matches: 4. Germline CDR1 is LGHNA and CDR2 is YNFKEQ. The CDR3 extends over 16 amino acids.

This chain connects TRBV19 to TRBJ2-7; tentative D call: TRBD1 (5 bases). With 3 bases removed from V and 7 bases from J, the gap between germline ends came to 13 bases. Germline V gene data show CDR1 as LNHDA and CDR2 as SQIVND (reference sequence). The CDR3 runs 13 residues. The CDR3 nucleotides read TGTGCCAGTAGTATTTATCAGGGTCGGGAGCAGTACTTC. Its protein is CASSIYQGREQYF. The full variable domain, rest sourced from reference TRBV19 and TRBJ2-7, is DGGITQSPKYLFRKEGQNVTLSCEQNLNHDAMYWYRQDPGQGLRLIYYSQIVNDFQKGDIAEGYSVSREKKESFPLTVTSAQKNPTAFYLCASSIYQGREQYFGPGTRLTVT.

The gene calls are TRBV11-3 and TRBJ2-1; D unresolved. Deletions cut 6 bases from V and 4 bases from J, with 10 bases between. Germline CDR1 is SGHNT and CDR2 is YENEEA. The CDR3 totals 13 residues. The CDR3 nucleotides read TGTGCCAGCAGTCGACAAACTTACAATGAGCAGTTCTTC. It codes for CASSRQTYNEQFF. The variable domain in full, with the rest retrieved from reference TRBV11-3 and TRBJ2-1, is EAGVVQSPRYKIIEKKQPVAFWCNPISGHNTLYWYLQNLGQGPELLIRYENEEAVDDSQLPKDRFSAERLKGVDSTLKIQPAELGDSAVYLCASSRQTYNEQFFGPGTRLTVL.

This clone was seen more than once but under ten times. The chain recombines TRBV6-1 with TRBJ1-6; D is unclear. Trimming shortened V by 8 bases and J by 10 bases, and 9 bases separated the two germline ends. CDR1 is MNHNS, CDR2 SASEGT, per germline. The CDR3 runs to 11 residues. The CDR3 is CASRSESPLHF. In DNA form, the CDR3 reads TGTGCCAGCCGTAGCGAATCACCCCTCCACTTT.

The rearrangement uses TRBV27 and TRBJ1-2; no definite D call. Germline assignment: CDR1 MNHEY and CDR2 SMNVEV (reference sequence). The CDR3 length is 12 residues. V shed 3 bases and J shed 7 bases, with 9 bases lying between them. The CDR3 loop reads CASSFRGAGYTF. For the CDR3, the DNA is TGTGCCAGCAGTTTCCGGGGTGCTGGCTACACCTTC.

The chain employs TRBV5-8 and TRBJ1-5; D gene ambiguous. V lost 0 bases, J lost 0 bases, and 4 bases lay in between. The CDR3 runs 14 residues. In germline, CDR1 is SGHTS, CDR2 YDEGEE. The CDR3 region is CASSLGNSNQPQHF. As DNA, the CDR3 is TGTGCCAGCAGCTTGGGGAATAGCAATCAGCCCCAGCATTTT. The entire variable domain, with the rest obtained from reference TRBV5-8 and TRBJ1-5, is as follows: EAGVTQSPTHLIKTRGQQATLRCSPISGHTSVYWYQQALGLGLQFLLWYDEGEERNRGNFPPRFSGRQFPNYSSELNVNALELEDSALYLCASSLGNSNQPQHFGDGTRLSIL.

The rearrangement uses TRBV5-1 and TRBJ2-2, with TRBD1 as a possible D gene (6 bases). The germline V and J ends were trimmed by 5 bases and 10 bases, with 21 bases remaining between them. The CDR3 totals 15 residues. The germline V gene has CDR1 SGHRS and CDR2 YFSETQ. CDR3 nucleotides: TGCGCCAGCAGTCTTGGCAAAGGGGGACCGGAGGAGCTGTTTTTT. Protein product: CASSLGKGGPEELFF.

This clone was detected only a few times. Written as DNA, the CDR3 is TGTGCCAGCAGTGTACGACAGGCCTCATACAATGAGCAGTTCTTC. The encoded protein is CASSVRQASYNEQFF. V usage is TRBV6-1 and J usage is TRBJ2-1; maybe TRBD1 (6 bases). This CDR3 spans 15 amino acids. Per the germline V gene, CDR1 is MNHNS and CDR2 is SASEGT. Trimming cost V 4 bases and J 4 bases, with 14 bases left between them.

The genes are TRBV6-1 and TRBJ2-2; D is uncertain. The CDR3 is 13 residues long. The V end lost 8 bases, the J end lost 0 bases, and 7 bases lay between the germline ends. The germline CDR1 and CDR2 sequences are MNHNS and SASEGT. The CDR3 region has the DNA TGTGCCAGCCTCCAGTCGAACACCGGGGAGCTGTTTTTT. Residues: CASLQSNTGELFF.

This chain links TRBV6-5 with TRBJ2-7; a possible D gene is TRBD2 (5 bases). CDR3 length: 13 residues. CDR1 is MNHEY and CDR2 is SVGAGI in the germline V gene. The V end was cut by 6 bases, the J end by 1 base, with 10 bases between. In DNA, the CDR3 is TGTGCCAGCAGCTTAGGAGGATCCTACGAGCAGTACTTC. Translation gives CASSLGGSYEQYF.

This clone occurred once. This chain uses TRBV28 with TRBJ2-2; D remains ambiguous. Germline CDR1 and CDR2: MDHEN and SYDVKM. This CDR3 is 13 amino acids long. The V end was cut by 6 bases, the J end by 7 bases, with 12 bases between. CDR3 residues: CASRPPGYGELFF. In DNA, the CDR3 is TGTGCCAGCAGGCCCCCCGGGTACGGGGAGCTGTTTTTT.

The gene calls are TRBV28 and TRBJ2-2; TRBD1 matches at 12 bases. The CDR3 extends over 21 amino acids. From germline, CDR1 is MDHEN and CDR2 SYDVKM. The V gene end was trimmed by 5 bases and the J gene end by 3 bases; junction bases not matched to a gene: 19. CDR3 loop: CASSLRKGQGAWEWDTGELFF. CDR3 bases: TGTGCCAGCAGTCTGAGGAAGGGACAGGGGGCGTGGGAGTGGGACACCGGGGAGCTGTTTTTT.

The chain combines TRBV19 with TRBJ1-4; D may be TRBD1 (5 bases). The CDR3 is 18 residues long. Germline CDR1 LNHDA, CDR2 SQIVND (reference sequence). V dropped 5 bases and J dropped 0 bases, with 19 bases sitting between them. The CDR3 DNA sequence: TGTGCCAGTAGTGCCTGGGGCAGGACTAGTGCAACTAATGAAAAACTGTTTTTT. It is translated as CASSAWGRTSATNEKLFF.

V usage is TRBV6-1 and J usage is TRBJ2-7; TRBD1 matches at 9 bases. Germline V gene lookup returns CDR1 MNHNS and CDR2 SASEGT. The CDR3 is 13 residues long. V was pared by 6 bases and J by 7 bases, with 7 bases of the junction left unmatched. The DNA for the CDR3 is TGTGCCAGCAGGCTGGACAGGGGTGAGGAGCAGTACTTC. This translates into CASRLDRGEEQYF.

Only one count was recorded for this clone. The V call is TRBV6-5, the J call TRBJ2-7, with TRBD2 matching over 8 bases. Trimming at V came to 5 bases and at J to 5 bases, leaving 11 bases not matched to a gene. The CDR3 is 15 amino acids. Germline CDR1 reads MNHEY; CDR2 reads SVGAGI. CDR3 in DNA: TGTGCCAGCAGTAACTACGGGGGACTAGTCCACGAGCAGTACTTC. As protein: CASSNYGGLVHEQYF.

The chain combines TRBV4-1 with TRBJ2-6, with D unresolved. The CDR3 extends over 16 amino acids. Germline V CDR1 and CDR2: MGHRA, YSYEKL. V dropped 1 base and J dropped 4 bases, with 11 bases sitting between them. In DNA form, the CDR3 reads TGCGCCAGCAGCCAAGGGGGTGTGGGGGGGGCCAACGTCCTGACTTTC. Translation: CASSQGGVGGANVLTF.

Here the CDR3 DNA reads TGCGCCAGCAGCCAAGGAAGAGGCACAGATACGCAGTATTTT. This translates into CASSQGRGTDTQYF. The chain combines TRBV4-1 with TRBJ2-3; D ambiguous. The CDR3 spans 14 residues. Germline-derived CDR1 and CDR2 are MGHRA and YSYEKL. V shed 1 base and J shed 1 base, with 6 bases lying between them.

The V call is TRBV2, the J call TRBJ2-2; D may correspond to TRBD1 or TRBD2 (5 bases each). The V and J ends lost 6 bases and 1 base respectively, with 12 bases between them. This CDR3 spans 15 amino acids. Germline lookup yields CDR1 SNHLY and CDR2 FYNNEI. The CDR3 loop is CASRGVGWNTGELFF. The CDR3 bases are TGTGCCAGCAGGGGGGTGGGTTGGAACACCGGGGAGCTGTTTTTT.

This rearrangement joins TRBV5-1 to TRBJ2-2; D gene ambiguous. V lost 4 bases to trimming and J lost 3 bases, with 10 bases between them. The CDR3 has 14 residues. The V gene's germline CDR1 is SGHRS and CDR2 YFSETQ. This CDR3 is CASSGISYTGELFF. Here the CDR3 DNA reads TGCGCCAGCAGCGGAATCTCCTACACCGGGGAGCTGTTTTTT.

J is TRBJ2-2 and V is TRBV7-7, with a tentative D call TRBD2 (7 bases). V was clipped by 5 bases and J by 4 bases, with 11 bases between them. Germline CDR1 and CDR2: SSHAT and FNYEAQ (reference sequence). The CDR3 has 14 amino acids. The CDR3 sequence: CASSPGGLTGELFF. CDR3 coding DNA: TGTGCCAGCAGCCCGGGGGGCCTCACCGGGGAGCTGTTTTTT.

The chain couples TRBV7-9 to TRBJ1-6; D is ambiguous. The germline V gene has CDR1 SEHNR and CDR2 FQNEAQ (reference sequence). The CDR3 totals 15 residues. The V end was cut by 1 base, the J end by 16 bases, with 20 bases between. CDR3 sequence reads: CASSLGFGAQYALHF. CDR3 bases: TGTGCCAGCAGCTTAGGATTCGGCGCCCAGTATGCGCTCCACTTT.

J is TRBJ2-6 and V is TRBV6-5; 9 nucleotides line up with TRBD1. The V gene's germline CDR1 is MNHEY and CDR2 SVGAGI. The length of the CDR3 is 14 residues. The V gene end was trimmed by 6 bases and the J gene end by 4 bases; junction bases not matched to a gene: 1. The CDR3 reads CASRTGGGANVLTF. The CDR3 DNA reads as TGTGCCAGCAGGACAGGGGGAGGGGCCAACGTCCTGACTTTC.